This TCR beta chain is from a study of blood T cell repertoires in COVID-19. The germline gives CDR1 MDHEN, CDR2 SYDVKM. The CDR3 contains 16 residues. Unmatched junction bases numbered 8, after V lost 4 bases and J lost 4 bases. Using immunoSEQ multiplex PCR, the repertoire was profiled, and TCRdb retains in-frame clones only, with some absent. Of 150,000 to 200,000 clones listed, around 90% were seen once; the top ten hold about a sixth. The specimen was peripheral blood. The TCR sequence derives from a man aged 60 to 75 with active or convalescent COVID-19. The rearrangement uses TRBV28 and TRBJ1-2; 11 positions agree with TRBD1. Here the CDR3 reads CASSSPAGTGGYGYTF. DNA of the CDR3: TGTGCCAGCAGTTCCCCAGCCGGGACAGGGGGCTATGGCTACACCTTC.